This TCR beta chain is from a study of Graves' ophthalmopathy and Graves' hyperthyroidism. Amplification of TCR beta CDR3 regions used RNA transcripts. First-round RT-PCR employed HTBI primers, with a second-round multiplex PCR after it. TCRdb reanalysed the multiplex PCR reads using MiXCR and keeps one entry per CDR3 protein. In the table there are about 400,000 distinct CDR3 sequences, about 18% of which are singletons. Germline loops: CDR1 DFQATT, CDR2 SNEGSKA (reference sequence). CDR3 size: 14 residues. V lost 6 bases and J lost 6; bases outside the gene matches: 4. V and J are TRBV20-1 and TRBJ2-2; 13 bases line up with TRBD2. The clonotype comes from a woman between 18 and 29 years old with Graves' ophthalmopathy. Sequencing was done on a sample of peripheral blood. The CDR3 loop is CSAPLAGGSGELFF. Here the CDR3 DNA reads TGCAGTGCGCCACTAGCGGGAGGGTCCGGGGAGCTGTTTTTT.